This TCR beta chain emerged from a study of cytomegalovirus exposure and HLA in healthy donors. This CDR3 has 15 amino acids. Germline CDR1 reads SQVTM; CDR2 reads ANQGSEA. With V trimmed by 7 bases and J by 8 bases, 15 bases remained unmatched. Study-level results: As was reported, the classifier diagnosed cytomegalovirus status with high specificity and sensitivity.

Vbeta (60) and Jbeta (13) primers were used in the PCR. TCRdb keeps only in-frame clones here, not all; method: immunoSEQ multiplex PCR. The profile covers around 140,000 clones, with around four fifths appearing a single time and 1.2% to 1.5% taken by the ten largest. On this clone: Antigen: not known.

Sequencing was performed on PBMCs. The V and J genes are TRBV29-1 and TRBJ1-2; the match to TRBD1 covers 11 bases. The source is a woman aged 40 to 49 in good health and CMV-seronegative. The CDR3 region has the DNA TGCAGCGGCCGGGCCGGACAGGGGGCTTTTGGGGGCTACACCTTC. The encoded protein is CSGRAGQGAFGGYTF.